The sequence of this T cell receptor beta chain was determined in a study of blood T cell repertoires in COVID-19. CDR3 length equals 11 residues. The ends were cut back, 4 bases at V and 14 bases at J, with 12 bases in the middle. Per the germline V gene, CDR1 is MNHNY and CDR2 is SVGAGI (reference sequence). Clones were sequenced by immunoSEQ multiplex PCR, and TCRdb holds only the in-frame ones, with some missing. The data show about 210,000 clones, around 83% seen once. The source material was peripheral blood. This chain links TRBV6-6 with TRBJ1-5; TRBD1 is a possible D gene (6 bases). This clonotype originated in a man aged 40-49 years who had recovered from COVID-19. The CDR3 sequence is CASSFGQLEHF. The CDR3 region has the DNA TGTGCCAGCAGTTTTGGACAGTTGGAGCATTTT.